The entry that follows covers one TCR beta chain sequence. What it recognizes is unknown. CDR1 and CDR2 (germline): LGHNA, YSLEER. CDR3 length equals 17 residues. V was trimmed by 1 base and J by 5 bases, leaving 18 bases between them. From the roughly 110-subject validation cohort, which was separate from the roughly 630-subject first cohort, the donors were drawn. Libraries were prepared by immunoSEQ multiplex PCR; TCRdb keeps only in-frame clonotypes and omits some of them. The table includes some 140,000 clones, 85% to 90% detected once. The data are from a study of cytomegalovirus exposure and HLA in healthy donors. The study's findings and limits: A list of approximately 160 TCR beta chains associated with cytomegalovirus was given.

Sequencing was done on a sample of PBMCs. The rearrangement uses TRBV4-3 and TRBJ2-1, with D maybe TRBD2 (7 bases). This receptor was taken from a man between 18 and 35 years old in good health and CMV-seronegative. CDR3 nucleotides: TGCGCCAGCAGCCAAGCGTGGAAGGGGGAGGGTAACAATGAGCAGTTCTTC. This codes for CASSQAWKGEGNNEQFF.